Here is one T cell receptor (beta chain) with its context. The data originate from a study of blood T cell repertoires in COVID-19. CDR1 is MNHEY, CDR2 SVGEGT, per germline. This CDR3 contains 12 residues. The V and J ends lost 4 bases and 5 bases respectively, with 8 bases between them. The repertoire was sequenced with immunoSEQ multiplex PCR; TCRdb's copy has only in-frame clones and lacks some. This repertoire shows fewer than 250,000 clones, roughly 86% found once; its top ten account for approximately 2.8%. The sample comprised PBMCs or T cells enriched from blood (not recorded which). This chain uses TRBV6-2 or TRBV6-3 with TRBJ1-1; D is ambiguous. This clonotype was obtained from a woman aged 25 to 39 with acute COVID-19. Written as DNA, the CDR3 is TGTGCCAGCAGTTCGAGTCGAACTGAAGCTTTCTTT. As protein: CASSSSRTEAFF.